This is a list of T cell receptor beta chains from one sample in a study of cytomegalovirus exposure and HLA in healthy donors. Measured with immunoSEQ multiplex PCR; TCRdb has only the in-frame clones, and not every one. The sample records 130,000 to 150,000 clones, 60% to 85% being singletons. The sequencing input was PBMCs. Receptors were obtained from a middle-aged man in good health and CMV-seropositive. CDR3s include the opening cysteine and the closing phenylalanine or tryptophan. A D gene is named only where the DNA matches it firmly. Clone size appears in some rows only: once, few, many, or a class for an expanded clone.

cdr3_nt: TGTGCCAGCAGTGAAGCGCCAGGGGACTACGAGCAGTACTTC; cdr3_aa: CASSEAPGDYEQYF; j_call: TRBJ2-7; v_call: TRBV6-1; clone_size: NA; d_call: NA
cdr3_nt: TGTGCCAGCAGCTTAGGAGCTAGCGGGAGCGGGGAAGATACGCAGTATTTT; cdr3_aa: CASSLGASGSGEDTQYF; j_call: TRBJ2-3; v_call: TRBV7-2; clone_size: NA; d_call: TRBD2
cdr3_nt: TGTGCCAGCAGTCTAAGACTAGCGGGAGGGCCTGGGGATACGCAGTATTTT; cdr3_aa: CASSLRLAGGPGDTQYF; j_call: TRBJ2-3; v_call: TRBV27; clone_size: NA; d_call: TRBD2
cdr3_nt: TGTGCCAGCAGTTACTTGCAGGGGGTCGGGGGCACTGAAGCTTTCTTT; cdr3_aa: CASSYLQGVGGTEAFF; j_call: TRBJ1-1; v_call: TRBV6-5; clone_size: few; d_call: TRBD1
cdr3_nt: TGCGCCAGCAGTCAAGGTCTTGAGAGGTACGAGCAGTACTTC; cdr3_aa: CASSQGLERYEQYF; j_call: TRBJ2-7; v_call: TRBV4-1; clone_size: NA; d_call: NA
cdr3_nt: TGTGCCAGCTCACCACCGAGCGCGGGACTAGCGGGAGGAAACGAGCAGTACTTC; cdr3_aa: CASSPPSAGLAGGNEQYF; j_call: TRBJ2-7; v_call: TRBV18; clone_size: NA; d_call: TRBD2
cdr3_nt: TGTGCCAGCAGCTTAGGATTCAGCGGGGATTACGAGCAGTACTTC; cdr3_aa: CASSLGFSGDYEQYF; j_call: TRBJ2-7; v_call: TRBV11-2; clone_size: NA; d_call: TRBD2
cdr3_nt: TGTGCCAGCCGAACAGGGGACAATGAGCAGTTCTTC; cdr3_aa: CASRTGDNEQFF; j_call: TRBJ2-1; v_call: TRBV6-5; clone_size: NA; d_call: TRBD1
cdr3_nt: TGTGCCAGTAGTATCCAACAGGGGGCGAACGAGCAGTACTTC; cdr3_aa: CASSIQQGANEQYF; j_call: TRBJ2-7; v_call: TRBV19; clone_size: NA; d_call: TRBD1
cdr3_nt: TGTGCCACCAGCAGAGATCTCACTAGCGGGAGGAGAGAGACCCAGTACTTC; cdr3_aa: CATSRDLTSGRRETQYF; j_call: TRBJ2-5; v_call: TRBV15; clone_size: once; d_call: TRBD2
cdr3_nt: TGTGCCAGCAGCGCCCACAGAGAACCGTACAATGAGCAGTTCTTC; cdr3_aa: CASSAHREPYNEQFF; j_call: TRBJ2-1; v_call: TRBV7-9; clone_size: once; d_call: NA
cdr3_nt: TGTGCCAGCAGTCTCCACTCCAGCGGGATATCCTACGAGCAGTACTTC; cdr3_aa: CASSLHSSGISYEQYF; j_call: TRBJ2-7; v_call: TRBV27; clone_size: NA; d_call: TRBD2
cdr3_nt: TGTGCCAGCAGCCCGAGGAGCGGGAGTCTCTATGGCGGGGAGCTGTTTTTT; cdr3_aa: CASSPRSGSLYGGELFF; j_call: TRBJ2-2; v_call: TRBV7-3; clone_size: NA; d_call: TRBD2
cdr3_nt: TGTGCCAGCAGCCGGACTAGCGGAGAGGGAGATACGCAGTATTTT; cdr3_aa: CASSRTSGEGDTQYF; j_call: TRBJ2-3; v_call: TRBV6-5; clone_size: NA; d_call: TRBD2
cdr3_nt: TGTGCCAGCAGCTATGAGCTGGGACTACCGAAGGAGACCCAGTACTTC; cdr3_aa: CASSYELGLPKETQYF; j_call: TRBJ2-5; v_call: TRBV7-2; clone_size: NA; d_call: TRBD2
cdr3_nt: TGTGCCAGCAGCCTCGCGAATGAGCAGTTCTTC; cdr3_aa: CASSLANEQFF; j_call: TRBJ2-1; v_call: TRBV7-9; clone_size: NA; d_call: NA
cdr3_nt: TGTGCCAGCAGGAGGGTTCCCGATTCACCCCTCCACTTT; cdr3_aa: CASRRVPDSPLHF; j_call: TRBJ1-6; v_call: TRBV2; clone_size: NA; d_call: NA
cdr3_nt: TGCGCCAGCAGCTACGGGACTAGCGGATTCAATGAGCAGTTCTTC; cdr3_aa: CASSYGTSGFNEQFF; j_call: TRBJ2-1; v_call: TRBV5-1; clone_size: NA; d_call: TRBD2
cdr3_nt: TGTGCCAGCAGTTATTTCACAGGAAAATACGAGCAGTACTTC; cdr3_aa: CASSYFTGKYEQYF; j_call: TRBJ2-7; v_call: TRBV6-5; clone_size: once; d_call: NA
cdr3_nt: TGTGCCAGCAGCTTAGTCCCCGGTTACAATGAGCAGTTCTTC; cdr3_aa: CASSLVPGYNEQFF; j_call: TRBJ2-1; v_call: TRBV7-8; clone_size: NA; d_call: NA
cdr3_nt: TGTGCCAGCAGTGGGACAGGGACGTATCAGCCCCAGCATTTT; cdr3_aa: CASSGTGTYQPQHF; j_call: TRBJ1-5; v_call: TRBV2; clone_size: NA; d_call: TRBD1
cdr3_nt: TGTGCCAGCAGCCCGAGCCCTAGCGGGATCGGAGAGACCCAGTACTTC; cdr3_aa: CASSPSPSGIGETQYF; j_call: TRBJ2-5; v_call: TRBV5-6; clone_size: NA; d_call: TRBD2
cdr3_nt: TGTGCCAGCAGAGGACTGGAAGCCAAAAACATTCAGTACTTC; cdr3_aa: CASRGLEAKNIQYF; j_call: TRBJ2-4; v_call: TRBV6-5; clone_size: NA; d_call: NA
cdr3_nt: TGTGCCGCCCTGAGTTACAATGAGCAGTTCTTC; cdr3_aa: CAALSYNEQFF; j_call: TRBJ2-1; v_call: TRBV25-1; clone_size: NA; d_call: NA
cdr3_nt: TGTGCCATCAGTAGGGGAGGCAGCCGCTCCCAAGAGACCCAGTACTTC; cdr3_aa: CAISRGGSRSQETQYF; j_call: TRBJ2-5; v_call: TRBV10-3; clone_size: once; d_call: NA
cdr3_nt: TGTGCCAGCAGCTTACTCGCAACTAGCGGGACCGGGGAGCTGTTTTTT; cdr3_aa: CASSLLATSGTGELFF; j_call: TRBJ2-2; v_call: TRBV5-6; clone_size: NA; d_call: TRBD2
cdr3_nt: TGTGCCAGCAGTTTTTCGGGACAGAGCTCTGGAAACACCATATATTTT; cdr3_aa: CASSFSGQSSGNTIYF; j_call: TRBJ1-3; v_call: TRBV28; clone_size: NA; d_call: TRBD1
cdr3_nt: TGTGCCAGCAGTTACGATAGGACTAGCTTGGGCGAGCAGTACTTC; cdr3_aa: CASSYDRTSLGEQYF; j_call: TRBJ2-7; v_call: TRBV6-5; clone_size: NA; d_call: TRBD2
cdr3_nt: TGTGCCAGCAGTTCGAGCGTTTACGAGCAGTACTTC; cdr3_aa: CASSSSVYEQYF; j_call: TRBJ2-7; v_call: TRBV28; clone_size: NA; d_call: NA
cdr3_nt: TGTGCCATCAGTGAGTTGGGACAGGGGGGAGGAACTGAAGCTTTCTTT; cdr3_aa: CAISELGQGGGTEAFF; j_call: TRBJ1-1; v_call: TRBV10-3; clone_size: NA; d_call: TRBD1
cdr3_nt: TGTGCCTGGAGTCCCTTGGGGTACGGGGATGAGCAGTTCTTC; cdr3_aa: CAWSPLGYGDEQFF; j_call: TRBJ2-1; v_call: TRBV30; clone_size: NA; d_call: NA
cdr3_nt: TGTGCCAGCAGCGTAGCTGGGGACACTTACTACGAGCAGTACTTC; cdr3_aa: CASSVAGDTYYEQYF; j_call: TRBJ2-7; v_call: TRBV9; clone_size: NA; d_call: NA
cdr3_nt: TGTGCCAGCAGTTTGGGACAGGGAGGGGGGTTTTTCAATGAGCAGTTCTTC; cdr3_aa: CASSLGQGGGFFNEQFF; j_call: TRBJ2-1; v_call: TRBV27; clone_size: NA; d_call: TRBD1
cdr3_nt: TGTGCCAGCAGCGTAGCTTGGACTAGCACAGATACGCAGTATTTT; cdr3_aa: CASSVAWTSTDTQYF; j_call: TRBJ2-3; v_call: TRBV9; clone_size: NA; d_call: NA
cdr3_nt: TGCAGCGTTGAAAGGCGCGGGAGTCGCACAGATACGCAGTATTTT; cdr3_aa: CSVERRGSRTDTQYF; j_call: TRBJ2-3; v_call: TRBV29-1; clone_size: NA; d_call: TRBD2
cdr3_nt: TGTGCCAGCAGTGGGACAGGGGGCCGAGGCTACACCTTC; cdr3_aa: CASSGTGGRGYTF; j_call: TRBJ1-2; v_call: TRBV2; clone_size: NA; d_call: TRBD1
cdr3_nt: TGCGCCAGCAGCCCGGGGGGACTAGCAGGTGAGCAGTTCTTC; cdr3_aa: CASSPGGLAGEQFF; j_call: TRBJ2-1; v_call: TRBV5-1; clone_size: NA; d_call: TRBD2
cdr3_nt: TGTGCCAGCAGCTCGGCCCGGACTAGCGGGGACCGCTCCTACAATGAGCAGTTCTTC; cdr3_aa: CASSSARTSGDRSYNEQFF; j_call: TRBJ2-1; v_call: TRBV11-3; clone_size: NA; d_call: TRBD2
cdr3_nt: TGTGCCAGCAGCTCGTACAGGGGGACTAAGACTGAAGCTTTCTTT; cdr3_aa: CASSSYRGTKTEAFF; j_call: TRBJ1-1; v_call: TRBV5-4; clone_size: NA; d_call: TRBD1
cdr3_nt: TGTGCCAGCAGCCCAGGACAGGGATTGGCCTACGAGCAGTACTTC; cdr3_aa: CASSPGQGLAYEQYF; j_call: TRBJ2-7; v_call: TRBV7-9; clone_size: NA; d_call: TRBD1
cdr3_nt: TGTGCCAGCAGTGTTGAGGATAACTATGGCTACACCTTC; cdr3_aa: CASSVEDNYGYTF; j_call: TRBJ1-2; v_call: TRBV2; clone_size: NA; d_call: NA
cdr3_nt: TGTGCCAGCAGTCTCCCTACCCCGGGAGGAGAGACCCAGTACTTC; cdr3_aa: CASSLPTPGGETQYF; j_call: TRBJ2-5; v_call: TRBV28; clone_size: NA; d_call: TRBD2
cdr3_nt: TGTGCCATCAGTGACGGACGGGGTAACACTGAAGCTTTCTTT; cdr3_aa: CAISDGRGNTEAFF; j_call: TRBJ1-1; v_call: TRBV10-3; clone_size: few; d_call: NA
cdr3_nt: TGTGCCAGCAGCGTTACAAGCGGCACAGATACGCAGTATTTT; cdr3_aa: CASSVTSGTDTQYF; j_call: TRBJ2-3; v_call: TRBV9; clone_size: NA; d_call: NA
cdr3_nt: TGCGCCAGCAGTGACCTACCGGGACAGGGGGCGAACACTGAAGCTTTCTTT; cdr3_aa: CASSDLPGQGANTEAFF; j_call: TRBJ1-1; v_call: TRBV10-2; clone_size: NA; d_call: TRBD1
cdr3_nt: TGTGCCAGCAGCTTGGTGGGCGGGAGGGCCTACAATGAGCAGTTCTTC; cdr3_aa: CASSLVGGRAYNEQFF; j_call: TRBJ2-1; v_call: TRBV5-6; clone_size: NA; d_call: TRBD2
cdr3_nt: TGTGCCAGCACCGGGACAGGGGGGGGCGAGCAGTACTTC; cdr3_aa: CASTGTGGGEQYF; j_call: TRBJ2-7; v_call: TRBV28; clone_size: NA; d_call: TRBD1
cdr3_nt: TGTGCCAGCAGCTTACACCGGGACAGGAACTATGGCTACACCTTC; cdr3_aa: CASSLHRDRNYGYTF; j_call: TRBJ1-2; v_call: TRBV7-2; clone_size: NA; d_call: TRBD1
cdr3_nt: TGTGCCAGCTCACTCTCCGGACAGGGAAGAACTGAAGCTTTCTTT; cdr3_aa: CASSLSGQGRTEAFF; j_call: TRBJ1-1; v_call: TRBV18; clone_size: NA; d_call: TRBD1
cdr3_nt: TGTGCCAGCAGCACCCGACTAGCAAGTGAGCAGTTCTTC; cdr3_aa: CASSTRLASEQFF; j_call: TRBJ2-1; v_call: TRBV5-8; clone_size: NA; d_call: TRBD2
cdr3_nt: TGTGCCAGTAGTATAGGTAGCGAGAACACCGGGGAGCTGTTTTTT; cdr3_aa: CASSIGSENTGELFF; j_call: TRBJ2-2; v_call: TRBV19; clone_size: NA; d_call: NA
cdr3_nt: TGTGCCAGCAGCCCCGGGACTAGATCGAATGAGCAGTTCTTC; cdr3_aa: CASSPGTRSNEQFF; j_call: TRBJ2-1; v_call: TRBV5-4; clone_size: NA; d_call: TRBD2